This entry concerns a single T cell receptor beta chain. Its antigen is not identified. Method: immunoSEQ multiplex PCR; TCRdb's copy keeps in-frame clones and lacks some. The sample carries 300,000 to 350,000 clones, 73% recorded once. The V gene's germline CDR1 is ENHRY and CDR2 SYGVKD. V was cut by 3 bases and J by 5 bases, with 3 bases left in between. The CDR3 runs to 11 residues. The data derive from a study of shared clonotypes between healthy human individuals. In the study overall: Used for every donor were three CD4 naive, three CD4 memory, two CD8 naive and one CD8 memory plate.

Whole-study results and caveats: Incompleteness in sorted-subset sequencing, despite large depth, was shown by rarefaction. On the whole, naive subsets had larger estimated richness than memory subsets had.

This rearrangement joins TRBV10-3 to TRBJ2-3, with no clear D. The source material was memory CD4+ T cells sorted from blood. The subset was: CD45RA-negative fraction. This TCR derives from a young man in good health. CDR3 residues: CAISEGDTQYF. CDR3 coding DNA: TGTGCCATCAGTGAAGGAGATACGCAGTATTTT.